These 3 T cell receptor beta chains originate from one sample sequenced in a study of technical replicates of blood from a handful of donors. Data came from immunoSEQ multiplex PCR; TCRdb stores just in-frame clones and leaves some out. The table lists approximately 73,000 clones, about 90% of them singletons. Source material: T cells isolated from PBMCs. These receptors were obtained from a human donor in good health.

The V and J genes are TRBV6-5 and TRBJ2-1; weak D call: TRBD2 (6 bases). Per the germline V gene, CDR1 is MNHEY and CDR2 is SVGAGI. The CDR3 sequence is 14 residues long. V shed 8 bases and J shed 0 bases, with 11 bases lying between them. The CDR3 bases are TGTGCCAGCGCGGGGTTAAGCTCCTACAATGAGCAGTTCTTC. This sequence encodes CASAGLSSYNEQFF.

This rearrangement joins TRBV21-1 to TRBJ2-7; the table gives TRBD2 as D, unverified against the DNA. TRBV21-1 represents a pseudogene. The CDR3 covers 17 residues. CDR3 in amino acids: CASSKGGTSGNSYEQYF. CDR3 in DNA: TGTGCCAGCAGCAAAGGGGGGACTAGCGGGAACTCCTACGAGCAGTACTTC.

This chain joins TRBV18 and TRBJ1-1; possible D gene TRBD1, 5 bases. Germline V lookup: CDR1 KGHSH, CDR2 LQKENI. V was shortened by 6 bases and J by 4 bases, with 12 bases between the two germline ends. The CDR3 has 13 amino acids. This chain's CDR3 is CASSSLGGTEAFF. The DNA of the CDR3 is TGTGCCAGCTCCTCGTTGGGGGGCACTGAAGCTTTCTTT.